The T cell receptor (beta chain) under discussion was sequenced for a study of CD8 T cells in ankylosing spondylitis. TCRdb itself ran the 5' RACE reads through MiXCR, one entry per CDR3 protein. The sample shows fewer than 200,000 distinct CDR3 sequences, approximately 18% of them seen only once. The CDR3 consists of 14 residues. V was pared by 8 bases and J by 4 bases, with 5 bases of the junction left unmatched. Many counts were recorded for this clonotype. As yet, its antigen is unknown. General study results and limits: Past studies reported some motif variants in reactive arthritis synovial fluid and blood. The study looked at matched synovial fluid samples from ankylosing spondylitis patients. Disease-linked clones were reported to be significantly enriched there. The disease-linked clones had a CD8+ phenotype and low blood frequencies. Blood from ankylosing spondylitis patients appeared to carry a characteristic roughly eight-variant TCR beta motif.

The sequence came from a male donor aged 10-35 years with ankylosing spondylitis or in good health (not recorded which). V and J are TRBV12-3 or TRBV12-4 and TRBJ2-3, with 11 bases lining up with TRBD2. Sequencing was done on a sample of blood, either unsorted or a sorted T cell fraction (not recorded which). The CDR3 region is CASELAGAPDTQYF. DNA of the CDR3: TGTGCCAGCGAACTAGCGGGGGCCCCAGATACGCAGTATTTT.